These T cell receptor beta chains were read from a single sample in a study of blood T cell repertoires in COVID-19. TCRdb's copy holds only in-frame clones and misses some; the assay was immunoSEQ multiplex PCR. The table records about 140,000 clones, around 84% of them present only once. Specimen: peripheral blood. The receptors originated from a human donor in a cohort sampled during active COVID-19. The CDR3 runs from the conserved cysteine through the conserved F or W. A D gene is named only where the DNA matches it firmly. Clone sizes are given selectively: once, few, many, or a class where the clone is expanded.

v_call: TRBV7-4
j_call: TRBJ2-7
d_call: TRBD2
clone_size: .
cdr3_aa: CARRLAGDLYEQYF
cdr3_nt: TGTGCCAGACGACTAGCGGGAGACCTATACGAGCAGTACTTC

v_call: TRBV28
j_call: TRBJ2-7
d_call: .
clone_size: .
cdr3_aa: CASSSQQGQYF
cdr3_nt: TGTGCCAGCAGTTCCCAGCAGGGGCAGTACTTC

v_call: TRBV12-3/TRBV12-4
j_call: TRBJ2-6
d_call: .
clone_size: .
cdr3_aa: CASSFSGANVLTF
cdr3_nt: TGTGCCAGCAGTTTTTCGGGGGCCAACGTCCTGACTTTC

v_call: TRBV11-2
j_call: TRBJ2-1
d_call: TRBD2
clone_size: .
cdr3_aa: CASSLRLAVRNEQFF
cdr3_nt: TGTGCCAGCAGCTTAAGGCTAGCGGTACGTAATGAGCAGTTCTTC

v_call: TRBV6-5
j_call: TRBJ1-2
d_call: .
clone_size: .
cdr3_aa: CASRLNQGMYGYTF
cdr3_nt: TGTGCCAGCAGACTGAACCAGGGGATGTATGGCTACACCTTC

v_call: TRBV19
j_call: TRBJ2-5
d_call: TRBD2
clone_size: .
cdr3_aa: CASSIVFTSGRRRETQYF
cdr3_nt: TGTGCCAGTAGTATAGTTTTTACTAGCGGGAGGAGGCGAGAGACCCAGTACTTC

v_call: TRBV6-5
j_call: TRBJ2-1
d_call: TRBD2
clone_size: .
cdr3_aa: CASRSGGALNEQFF
cdr3_nt: TGTGCCAGCAGGAGCGGGGGGGCCCTCAATGAGCAGTTCTTC

v_call: TRBV5-1
j_call: TRBJ2-3
d_call: TRBD2
clone_size: .
cdr3_aa: CASSLALAGGRTDTQYF
cdr3_nt: TGCGCCAGCAGCTTGGCCCTAGCGGGAGGGCGCACAGATACGCAGTATTTT

v_call: TRBV9
j_call: TRBJ1-3
d_call: TRBD1
clone_size: .
cdr3_aa: CASSVTLDRGGSGNTIYF
cdr3_nt: TGTGCCAGCAGCGTGACACTAGACAGGGGCGGGTCTGGAAACACCATATATTTT

v_call: TRBV2
j_call: TRBJ1-2
d_call: .
clone_size: few
cdr3_aa: CASSESGVGGYTF
cdr3_nt: TGTGCCAGCAGTGAATCCGGGGTGGGTGGCTACACCTTC

v_call: TRBV7-9
j_call: TRBJ2-5
d_call: TRBD1
clone_size: once
cdr3_aa: CASSSWPVGTGVYETQYF
cdr3_nt: TGTGCCAGCAGCTCCTGGCCCGTCGGGACAGGGGTTTACGAGACCCAGTACTTC

v_call: TRBV19
j_call: TRBJ1-2
d_call: .
clone_size: .
cdr3_aa: CASSTDQGKGYGYTF
cdr3_nt: TGTGCCAGTAGTACAGATCAGGGGAAGGGCTATGGCTACACCTTC

v_call: TRBV7-3
j_call: TRBJ2-1
d_call: .
clone_size: .
cdr3_aa: CASSLPLGNYNEQFF
cdr3_nt: TGTGCCAGCAGCTTACCCCTAGGCAACTACAATGAGCAGTTCTTC

v_call: TRBV2
j_call: TRBJ1-1
d_call: .
clone_size: .
cdr3_aa: CASKTGLTEAFF
cdr3_nt: TGTGCCAGCAAAACAGGGCTCACTGAAGCTTTCTTT

v_call: TRBV28
j_call: TRBJ1-4
d_call: .
clone_size: .
cdr3_aa: CASARSNLNEKLFF
cdr3_nt: TGTGCCAGCGCCCGGAGCAACCTTAATGAAAAACTGTTTTTT

v_call: TRBV10-2
j_call: TRBJ1-4
d_call: .
clone_size: .
cdr3_aa: CASSDRENEKLFF
cdr3_nt: TGCGCCAGCAGTGATAGGGAGAATGAAAAACTGTTTTTT

v_call: TRBV6-2/TRBV6-3
j_call: TRBJ2-7
d_call: .
clone_size: .
cdr3_aa: CASSPSLLLLYEQYF
cdr3_nt: TGTGCCAGCAGCCCCTCCCTCCTCTTACTCTACGAGCAGTACTTC

v_call: TRBV5-1
j_call: TRBJ2-2
d_call: .
clone_size: .
cdr3_aa: CASQAAATDPGELFF
cdr3_nt: TGCGCCAGCCAGGCCGCTGCAACGGATCCCGGGGAGCTGTTTTTT

v_call: TRBV3-1/TRBV3-2
j_call: TRBJ1-1
d_call: TRBD1
clone_size: .
cdr3_aa: CASSPGTGGMGTEAFF
cdr3_nt: TGTGCCAGCAGCCCCGGGACAGGGGGCATGGGCACTGAAGCTTTCTTT

v_call: TRBV7-9
j_call: TRBJ2-2
d_call: .
clone_size: once
cdr3_aa: CASSLGSATGELFF
cdr3_nt: TGTGCCAGCAGCTTAGGGTCTGCGACCGGGGAGCTGTTTTTT

v_call: TRBV29-1
j_call: TRBJ1-2
d_call: TRBD1
clone_size: .
cdr3_aa: CSVQGAANYGYTF
cdr3_nt: TGCAGCGTCCAGGGGGCCGCTAACTATGGCTACACCTTC